These T cell receptor beta chains were read from a single sample in a study of T cells in localized non-small cell lung cancer. Libraries were prepared by immunoSEQ multiplex PCR; TCRdb keeps only in-frame clonotypes and omits some of them. Of roughly 16,000 clones listed, 89% are singletons. The material was peripheral blood, obtained before any cancer treatment. Receptor source: a female donor over 55 with stage III squamous cell lung carcinoma. Each CDR3 is given with its conserved first and last residue. A D gene is named only where the DNA matches it firmly. Clone size, where shown, is once, few, many, or a class for clones that have expanded.

V	size	D	J	CDR3	DNA
TRBV11-2	.	.	TRBJ2-7	CASSLVSVYEQYF	TGTGCCAGCAGCTTAGTCTCAGTCTACGAGCAGTACTTC
TRBV5-1	once	.	TRBJ2-3	CASSLGDTQYF	TGCGCCAGCAGCCTCGGAGATACGCAGTATTTT
TRBV5-1	.	.	TRBJ2-2	CASTSFGGPNTGELFF	TGCGCCAGCACCTCGTTCGGAGGGCCGAACACCGGGGAGCTGTTTTTT
TRBV11-1	.	.	TRBJ1-1	CASSLEANTEAFF	TGTGCCAGCAGCTTGGAAGCGAACACTGAAGCTTTCTTT
TRBV9	.	.	TRBJ2-5	CASSVVADSGTQYF	TGTGCCAGCAGCGTAGTGGCGGACTCGGGGACCCAGTACTTC
TRBV28	.	TRBD2	TRBJ2-2	CASTSGGVGTGELFF	TGTGCCAGCACCTCGGGAGGGGTGGGCACCGGGGAGCTGTTTTTT
TRBV27	medium-sized	.	TRBJ1-1	CASSTGTVTEAFF	TGTGCCAGCAGTACTGGGACGGTCACTGAAGCTTTCTTT
TRBV28	.	TRBD1	TRBJ1-5	CASRRQGIMQPQHF	TGTGCCAGCAGAAGACAGGGAATTATGCAGCCCCAGCATTTT
TRBV30	.	.	TRBJ1-1	CAWSIQMGTEAFF	TGTGCCTGGAGTATCCAGATGGGCACTGAAGCTTTCTTT
TRBV6-5	.	.	TRBJ1-2	CASSYSQGLANYGYTF	TGTGCCAGCAGTTACTCACAAGGACTGGCTAACTATGGCTACACCTTC
TRBV7-9	.	TRBD2	TRBJ2-1	CASSRTSGNYNEQFF	TGTGCCAGCAGCCGGACTAGCGGGAACTACAATGAGCAGTTCTTC
TRBV19	.	.	TRBJ1-6	CASRPGAGDNSPLHF	TGTGCCAGTAGGCCGGGGGCAGGCGATAATTCACCCCTCCACTTT
TRBV15	.	.	TRBJ2-5	CATSRGQPGQETQYF	TGTGCCACCAGCAGAGGGCAGCCTGGTCAAGAGACCCAGTACTTC
TRBV30	once	.	TRBJ2-3	CAWSDGQPPDTQYF	TGTGCCTGGAGTGATGGGCAGCCCCCGGATACGCAGTATTTT
TRBV6-5	.	.	TRBJ1-2	CASSYGGTWGYTF	TGTGCCAGCAGTTACGGAGGGACGTGGGGCTACACCTTC
TRBV6-4	.	.	TRBJ1-1	CASSESGAYTEAFF	TGTGCCAGCAGTGAATCGGGGGCCTACACTGAAGCTTTCTTT
TRBV28	.	TRBD2	TRBJ2-1	CASSLSSSGRFNEQFF	TGTGCCAGCTCCCTTTCGAGCAGCGGGAGATTCAATGAGCAGTTCTTC
TRBV4-1	.	.	TRBJ1-4	CASSQGERLLGKLFF	TGCGCCAGCAGCCAAGGGGAGCGGCTTTTGGGAAAACTGTTTTTT